This paragraph covers one T cell receptor beta chain sequence. This receptor's antigen is unknown. No per-base quality is available; no much larger clone lies one base away. RNA was extracted using the RNeasy kit, and roughly 0.45 to 1 microgram was reverse transcribed with random hexamers. The immunoSEQ multiplex PCR assay, which covers 54 Vbeta and 13 Jbeta segments, was used to amplify TCR beta CDR3 regions. To correct PCR amplification bias, a synthetic template baseline was used for both primer optimization and computational correction. On the study's bioinformatics: Reads were assigned to V, D and J genes according to IMGT and analyzed in immunoSEQ Analyzer, with only productive sequences retained. To calculate clonality, Shannon entropy was normalized by log2 of the number of productive unique sequences and then subtracted from one. For each patient and control, public and private clones were evaluated among the 100 most prevalent clones. Clones were defined as Susac-specific when absent from the healthy and MS cohorts, from over 950 published viral clones and from other ImmuneACCESS disease sequences. TCRdb reprocessed the public reads (quality trimming at Q25 with fastp, clone calling with MiXCR) and kept in-frame beta chains. Entries that share a CDR3 protein sequence are merged under the most common genes and DNA. TCRdb's processing, not the authors', yielded these V and J calls. The sample has 150,000 to 200,000 distinct CDR3 sequences on record, 93% of them singletons. The ten largest clones capture more than 0.11% of the sample.

Peripheral blood CD8+ and CD4+ T cells from healthy donors, Susac syndrome patients and multiple sclerosis patients were profiled by high-throughput TCR beta sequencing. The healthy donors served as controls matched for age and sex. CD8+ TEMRA cells were enriched by FACS, while bulk CD8+ and CD4+ T cells were purified by magnetic negative isolation. Blood was drawn into EDTA tubes, processed within 24 hours, and PBMCs were isolated by density gradient centrifugation. PBMCs intended for TCR sequencing were frozen in liquid nitrogen and were later thawed in a 37 degrees C water bath. A purity of at least 90% was achieved for sorted or isolated CD4+, CD8+ and CD8+ TEMRA cells. This record comes from a study of CD8 T cells in Susac syndrome (dated by TCRdb to the late 2010s). As for the study more broadly: Whether CD8+ T cell activation and differentiation in Susac syndrome was antigen driven was tested using repertoire sequencing.

What the work shows at the level of the full study, not this receptor alone: The number of individuals in the TCR sequencing and HLA analysis was acknowledged as relatively small.

Trimming costs V 6 bases and J 1 base, and their ends lie 16 bases apart. CDR1 and CDR2 are read off the germline V gene (reference sequence) as DFQATT and SNEGSKA. The CDR3 runs 14 amino acids, cysteine and phenylalanine included. Only CDR3 DNA remains: 42 bases, in frame from the first base. Sequencing was done on a sample of CD4+ T cells from PBMCs. The chain joins TRBV20-1 to TRBJ2-7; the D gene is possibly TRBD1, with 6 bases matching. The clonotype was recovered from a human donor in good health. The base sequence is TGCAGTGCCCTCATGGGGGCCAGGTCCTACGAGCAGTACTTC. This gives the protein CSALMGARSYEQYF.